This T cell receptor beta chain was captured in a study of cytomegalovirus exposure and HLA in healthy donors. About the study: The 110 or so validation repertoires used the same platform as the approximately 700 first-cohort repertoires, a later analysis reported. Findings and caveats of the study: It was confirmed in vitro that a few of the CMV-associated chains were specific for CMV antigens.

The table came from immunoSEQ multiplex PCR; TCRdb's copy has only in-frame clones and leaves some out. The sample has tens of thousands of clones, roughly 93% seen once; the top ten hold approximately 3%. Among the roughly 120 subjects of the validation cohort, separate from the approximately 670-subject first cohort, were the donors. As for this clone: Its antigen is not known.

V was cut by 5 bases and J by 0 bases, with 8 bases left in between. Germline lookup yields CDR1 SQVTM and CDR2 ANQGSEA. The CDR3 sequence is 13 residues long. This chain joins TRBV29-1 and TRBJ2-1; D gene uncertain. Input material: PBMCs. The receptor was derived from a woman between 18 and 29 years old in good health and CMV-seropositive. This chain's CDR3 is CSVYGLSYNEQFF. The CDR3 nucleotides read TGCAGCGTTTACGGTCTCTCCTACAATGAGCAGTTCTTC.